The T cell receptor beta chain under discussion was sequenced for a study of somatic mutations in cytotoxic T cells in rheumatoid arthritis. V shed 1 base and J 6 bases; nucleotides not matched to a gene: 16. The CDR3 has 20 amino acids. Germline CDR1 and CDR2: LGHNA and YSLEER. Here immunoSEQ multiplex PCR was the method, and the copy in TCRdb shows in-frame clones only, minus some. The sample yields around 11,000 clones, about 69% seen once. The receptor's source is an adult with rheumatoid arthritis. This rearrangement joins TRBV4-3 to TRBJ2-1, with TRBD2 matching 12 bases. The specimen sequenced was CD8+ T cells sorted from blood. The CDR3: CASSQGFRTSGEAPSNEQFF. DNA for the CDR3: TGCGCCAGCAGCCAAGGCTTCCGGACTAGCGGGGAAGCCCCGTCCAATGAGCAGTTCTTC.